This TCR beta chain was observed in a study of regulatory T cells in long-lasting Graves disease. Study conclusions and caveats: When disease was persistent, TRBV28, TRBJ1-2 and TRBJ2-5 were the favored segments. Study of thyroid tissue was not done, with only peripheral blood studied. The TCR repertoire of persistent Graves' patients was less diverse than that of newly diagnosed ones.

V dropped 5 bases and J dropped 2 bases, with 16 bases sitting between them. CDR3 size: 15 residues. The germline CDR1 and CDR2 sequences are SGHRS and YFSETQ. iRepertoire HTBI primers and Arm-PCR of CDR3 regions built TCR beta libraries. One entry per CDR3 protein results from TCRdb running MiXCR on the multiplex PCR reads. The sample records more than 650,000 distinct CDR3 sequences, about 32% being singletons. For this clonotype: Its antigen remains unidentified.

Time point indicated: persistent/refractory GD, antithyroid drugs over 5 years with positive TRAb. Preparation of the TCR library used RNA extracted from PBMCs. V and J are TRBV5-1 and TRBJ1-1; D gene unclear. The receptor was derived from a female donor with Graves disease. The sequenced sample was peripheral blood mononuclear cells (PBMCs), obtained when the disease was refractory, from a patient treated with antithyroid drugs. The CDR3 sequence is CASSVRDSYNTEAFF. The CDR3 DNA is TGCGCCAGCAGTGTACGTGACTCCTACAACACTGAAGCTTTCTTT.